The rows below give T cell receptor beta chains drawn from one sample of a study of response to subunit inactivated influenza vaccine. TCRdb reprocessed the RT-PCR reads via MiXCR and lists one record per CDR3 protein. Counted here are hundreds of thousands of distinct CDR3 sequences, less than 20% occurring once; the ten biggest clones make up roughly 10%. The sample here was PBMCs from blood, taken 11 to 12 days after vaccination. These receptors originate from a man aged 45 to 65 who received an inactivated influenza vaccine. CDR3s include the opening cysteine and the closing phenylalanine or tryptophan. Fields, in order: V gene, CDR3 protein.

v_gene: TRBV9; CDR3aa: CASSPTGRKETQYF
v_gene: TRBV12-3/TRBV12-4; CDR3aa: CASSLGTGRTDTQYF
v_gene: TRBV21-1; CDR3aa: CASSKADLLAKNIQYF
v_gene: TRBV7-3; CDR3aa: CASSRSGAPNTGELFF
v_gene: TRBV5-1; CDR3aa: CASSLSDRVNEQYF
v_gene: TRBV28; CDR3aa: CASSLRPVPETQYF
v_gene: TRBV29-1; CDR3aa: CSVVASGSSTDTQYF
v_gene: TRBV27; CDR3aa: CASSLRVGAVGGEQYF
v_gene: TRBV28; CDR3aa: CASSFGLAGGEETQYF
v_gene: TRBV7-9; CDR3aa: CASSRPPQGALTEAFF
v_gene: TRBV9; CDR3aa: CASSVTPAGGSYEQYF
v_gene: TRBV11-2; CDR3aa: CASSLDRGRPQHF
v_gene: TRBV7-9; CDR3aa: CASSGLGERTGELFF
v_gene: TRBV15; CDR3aa: CATRSDRAGEQYF
v_gene: TRBV7-2; CDR3aa: CASSLATTENSPLHF
v_gene: TRBV27; CDR3aa: CASRLAGSSYEQYF
v_gene: TRBV5-1; CDR3aa: CASSKAVAGYNEQFF
v_gene: TRBV4-1; CDR3aa: CASSQDRGRDLGTQYF
v_gene: TRBV20-1; CDR3aa: CSAREGLAGGPEFF
v_gene: TRBV12-3/TRBV12-4; CDR3aa: CASSLGPGEQYF
v_gene: TRBV5-1; CDR3aa: CASSLGGYKRTGEAFF
v_gene: TRBV20-1; CDR3aa: CSARDRLTVGGAKNIQYF
v_gene: TRBV7-2; CDR3aa: CASSAGLAGYEQYF
v_gene: TRBV27; CDR3aa: CASRNFGGYNEQFF
v_gene: TRBV29-1; CDR3aa: CSVEISVGRQETQYF
v_gene: TRBV5-5; CDR3aa: CASSSQLNTEAFF
v_gene: TRBV20-1; CDR3aa: CSARKAGLNFNNEQFF
v_gene: TRBV18; CDR3aa: CASSPQGQNTGELFF
v_gene: TRBV21-1; CDR3aa: CASSKLPAAFNRGLLAGTGELFF
v_gene: TRBV7-9; CDR3aa: CASSPFRGGETDTQYF
v_gene: TRBV16; CDR3aa: CASSQHLQTQYF
v_gene: TRBV10-2; CDR3aa: CASSESGLVNEQFF
v_gene: TRBV20-1; CDR3aa: CSARDPGQETQYF